Below, one T cell receptor (beta chain) is given with its context. Its antigen is unknown. Within one base of it there is no much larger clone, and no base qualities were kept. The data stem from a study of OX40 agonist ivuxolimab in advanced cancers. Study-level background: Ivuxolimab was an agonistic, fully human IgG2 monoclonal antibody directed against OX40 (CD134), a costimulatory receptor. Patients were allowed to have had prior anti-PD-1, anti-PD-L1 or anti-CTLA-4 therapy, and roughly two fifths of the dose-escalation patients had been treated with checkpoint inhibitors. The paper reports the monotherapy dose-escalation portion (N of about 50 patients) of the phase I ivuxolimab trial. Three dose-escalation patients achieved partial responses, one with hepatocellular carcinoma and two with cutaneous melanoma. A male proportion of approximately 83% and a mean age of around 60 years, ranging from about 20 to 85, were recorded for the dose-escalation cohort. Intravenous ivuxolimab was administered to patients every 2 weeks at six dose levels: 0.01, 0.1, 0.3, 1.5, 3 and 10 mg/kg. Of the roughly 53 patients in dose escalation, about 20 had hepatocellular carcinoma, around 15 had melanoma, 9 had renal cell carcinoma and 9 had head and neck cancer. The point of sequencing TCRbeta in the periphery was to test whether ivuxolimab changed TCR sequence diversity and drove clonal T-cell expansion. What the authors observed across the whole study: After ivuxolimab, CD8+ T cells had more expanded clones than CD4+ T cells on average. The antigen specificity of the peripheral T cells that underwent clonal expansion was not determined. At doses of 0.1 to 3.0 mg/kg, clonal expansion of both CD4+ and CD8+ T cells in blood was seen between baseline and week 6. Low levels of normalized T-cell clonal expansion were also seen in some patients who did not respond. In the 0.1-3.0 mg/kg groups, partial responders had among the lowest normalized peripheral clonal expansion, particularly in CD8+ T cells.

From cysteine to phenylalanine, the CDR3 is 17 amino acids long. Only the CDR3 region is kept as DNA, spanning 51 bases read in frame from base 1. The germline V gene (reference sequence) sets CDR1 to SGHNT and CDR2 to YYREEE. Germline trimming amounts to 2 bases on V and 2 bases on J, with 8 as the count of junction bases outside the gene matches. Genomic DNA was extracted from sorted cells for sequencing of the TCRbeta CDR3 region. The immunoSEQ Assay was used for sequencing of TCRbeta CDR3 regions. TCRdb obtained this table from immuneACCESS and retained in-frame rearrangements with V and J assigned. These tables miss some clones; where compared with another copy, unresolved V genes account for less than half of the shortfall, and the remainder is unexplained. In this sample the table shows approximately 82,000 clones, roughly 92% of which occur a single time. Around 0.64% of the sample is held by the ten biggest clonotypes.

The trial excluded patients who had a history of autoimmune disease or who were on systemic immunosuppression. Peripheral blood for TCR sequencing was collected from all dose cohorts at baseline, on cycle 4 day 1, and on cycle 7 day 1. Samples were obtained from an open-label, multicenter, first-in-human phase I dose-escalation trial of ivuxolimab. Adults with locally advanced or metastatic melanoma, renal cell, hepatocellular, or head and neck squamous cell carcinoma were enrolled in the trial. Before TCR sequencing, CD4+ and CD8+ T cells were separately sorted from peripheral blood. Recombination joined TRBV5-4 with TRBJ2-4, and 9 bases in between align with TRBD1. Sequencing used CD4+ or CD8+ T cells sorted from blood, obtained in a trial of the OX40 agonist ivuxolimab. The source is an adult with an advanced solid tumor such as melanoma, head and neck, liver or kidney cancer. The sequence in DNA is TGTGCCAGCAGCTTCCACGACAGGGGGGTTTCCAAAAACATTCAGTACTTC. Translated, it gives CASSFHDRGVSKNIQYF.